This passage covers 9 T cell receptor beta chains from one sample sequenced in a study of T cell responses to AZD1222 COVID-19 vaccine. This table comes from immunoSEQ multiplex PCR, and its TCRdb copy is limited to in-frame clones, with some not included. The table includes under 200,000 clones, approximately 94% detected once. Sequencing was performed on peripheral blood, taken on day 0 of AZD1222 vaccination. Receptors originate from an adult in good health.

CDR3 sequence reads: CASSPLNVGAETQYF. The CDR3 region has the DNA TGTGCCAGCTCACCACTGAATGTTGGAGCAGAGACCCAGTACTTC. The rearrangement links TRBV18 to TRBJ2-5; D ambiguous. The CDR3 loop spans 15 amino acids. Deletions cut 1 base from V and 4 bases from J, with 13 bases between. The V gene's germline CDR1 is KGHSH and CDR2 LQKENI. The whole variable domain, filled in from reference TRBV18 and TRBJ2-5, reads NAGVMQNPRHLVRRRGQEARLRCSPMKGHSHVYWYRQLPEEGLKFMVYLQKENIIDESGMPKERFSAEFPKEGPSILRIQQVVRGDSAAYFCASSPLNVGAETQYFGPGTRLLVL.

The chain is built from TRBV4-3 and TRBJ2-7; D is uncertain. The ends were cut back, 0 bases at V and 2 bases at J, with 11 bases in the middle. CDR1 and CDR2 from the germline V gene are LGHNA and YSLEER. This CDR3 spans 15 amino acids. The CDR3 DNA reads as TGCGCCAGCAGCCAAGATACCGCCGGAGCCTACGAGCAGTACTTC. Its translation is CASSQDTAGAYEQYF.

The chain joins TRBV7-2 to TRBJ2-3; tentatively, D is TRBD2 (6 bases). The ends were cut back, 3 bases at V and 10 bases at J, with 11 bases in the middle. The V gene's germline CDR1 is SGHTA and CDR2 FQGNSA. CDR3 length: 12 residues. The CDR3 region is CASSLEGLAQYF. The CDR3 DNA sequence: TGTGCCAGCAGCTTGGAGGGTTTGGCGCAGTATTTT.

CDR3 region: CASSPPTSSYNEQFF. The CDR3 DNA sequence: TGTGCCAGCAGTCCCCCTACGAGCTCCTACAATGAGCAGTTCTTC. V usage is TRBV6-5 and J usage is TRBJ2-1; D unresolved. Per germline, CDR1 MNHEY and CDR2 SVGAGI. CDR3 length: 15 residues. V was shortened by 5 bases and J by 0 bases, with 11 bases between the two germline ends.

The rearrangement joins TRBV9 to TRBJ2-7, with D tentatively TRBD1 (6 bases). This CDR3 region has 15 residues. The V end was cut by 0 bases, the J end by 4 bases, with 14 bases between. CDR1 SGDLS and CDR2 YYNGEE come from the germline V gene. The DNA for the CDR3 is TGTGCCAGCAGCGTAGATGGACAGCCGATTTACGAGCAGTACTTC. This sequence encodes CASSVDGQPIYEQYF.

This clone occurred a few times. V is TRBV4-1 and J is TRBJ1-2; 8 nucleotides line up with TRBD1. CDR1 and CDR2 (germline): MGHRA, YSYEKL. The CDR3 is 17 amino acids. J lost 3 bases, V lost 1 base, and 10 bases had no gene match. In nucleotides, the CDR3 is TGCGCCAGCAGCCAAGGTTACCCAGGGGGCAGTTACTATGGCTACACCTTC. It codes for CASSQGYPGGSYYGYTF.

The chain employs TRBV12-5 and TRBJ2-2; D remains ambiguous. Trimming removed 1 base from V and 1 base from J, with 4 bases in between. This CDR3 comprises 14 residues. CDR1 and CDR2 from the germline V gene are LGHNT and FRNRAP. The CDR3 DNA reads as TGTGCTAGTGGTTTGGGCGGGAACACCGGGGAGCTGTTTTTT. It translates to CASGLGGNTGELFF.

This clone was recorded once. The chain combines TRBV13 with TRBJ1-2; perhaps TRBD1 as D (6 bases). The CDR3 contains 14 residues. The V gene lost 5 bases and the J gene lost 4 bases, with 14 bases spanning the gap. Germline assignment: CDR1 PRHDT and CDR2 FYEKMQ (reference sequence). In nucleotides, the CDR3 is TGTGCCAGCAGCATAACAGGGAACCTCTATGGCTACACCTTC. Amino acids: CASSITGNLYGYTF.

The chain has TRBV6-5 and TRBJ1-5, with 9 bases identical to TRBD1. The CDR3 runs 15 residues. J lost 4 bases, V lost 8 bases, and 9 bases had no gene match. CDR1 is MNHEY, CDR2 SVGAGI, per germline. The CDR3 region has the DNA TGTGCCAGCGCGCAGGGACAGGGATTGAATCAGCCCCAGCATTTT. This codes for CASAQGQGLNQPQHF.